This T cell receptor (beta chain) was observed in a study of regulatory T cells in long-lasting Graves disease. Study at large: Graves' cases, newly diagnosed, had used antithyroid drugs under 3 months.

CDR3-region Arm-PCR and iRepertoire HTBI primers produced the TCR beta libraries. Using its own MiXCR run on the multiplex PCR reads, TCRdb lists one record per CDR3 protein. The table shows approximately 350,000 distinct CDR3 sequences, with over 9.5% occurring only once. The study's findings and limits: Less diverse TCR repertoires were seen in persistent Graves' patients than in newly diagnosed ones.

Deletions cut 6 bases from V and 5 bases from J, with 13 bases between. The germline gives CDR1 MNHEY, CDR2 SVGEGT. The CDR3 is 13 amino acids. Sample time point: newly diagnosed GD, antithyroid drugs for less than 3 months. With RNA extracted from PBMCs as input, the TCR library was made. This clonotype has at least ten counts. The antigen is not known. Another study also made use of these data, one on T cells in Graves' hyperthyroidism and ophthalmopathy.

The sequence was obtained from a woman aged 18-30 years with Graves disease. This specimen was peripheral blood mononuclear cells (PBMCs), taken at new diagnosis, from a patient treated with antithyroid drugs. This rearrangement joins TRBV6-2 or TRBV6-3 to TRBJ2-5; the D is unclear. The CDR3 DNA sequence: TGTGCCAGCAGGCCTCTGATGGGGGAGACCCAGTACTTC. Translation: CASRPLMGETQYF.